This T cell receptor beta chain was found in a study of CD8+ T cells in alopecia areata. Extracted from the samples, RNA was reverse transcribed into cDNA to serve as the sequencing template. Only in-frame clones appear in the TCRdb table, and some are missing; sequencing was by immunoSEQ multiplex PCR. In the table there are some 96,000 clones, 60% to 75% of which are singletons. Findings of the study overall: Tissue-resident alphabeta T cells belonging to normal skin likewise get sequenced within scalp specimens.

Indicated treatment: oral pan-JAK inhibitor, 5-10 mg twice daily. Note on this clone: The antigen is unknown.

V dropped 0 bases and J dropped 6 bases, with 14 bases sitting between them. Germline values: CDR1 MNHNY, CDR2 SVGAGI (reference sequence). This CDR3 region has 16 residues. Sequences were derived from CD8+ T cells sorted from blood, sampled at week 4, from a patient treated with tofacitinib. The chain joins TRBV6-6 to TRBJ2-2, with D hard to call. This receptor was taken from a human donor with alopecia areata. The CDR3, as DNA: TGTGCCAGCAGTTACTCCGGTCGTCGATCGGCCGGGGAGCTGTTTTTT. Translated, it gives CASSYSGRRSAGELFF.